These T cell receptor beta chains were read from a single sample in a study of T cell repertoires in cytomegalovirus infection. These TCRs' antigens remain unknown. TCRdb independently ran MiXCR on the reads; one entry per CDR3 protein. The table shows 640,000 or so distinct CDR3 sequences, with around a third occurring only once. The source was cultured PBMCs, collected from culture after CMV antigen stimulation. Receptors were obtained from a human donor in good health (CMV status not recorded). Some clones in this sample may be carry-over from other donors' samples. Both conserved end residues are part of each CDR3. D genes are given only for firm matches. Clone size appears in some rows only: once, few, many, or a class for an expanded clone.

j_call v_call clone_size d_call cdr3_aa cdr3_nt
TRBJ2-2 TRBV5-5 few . CASSLFAGNTGELFF TGTGCCAGCAGCTTGTTTGCTGGAAACACCGGGGAGCTGTTTTTT
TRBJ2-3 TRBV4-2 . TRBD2 CASSGASGVGDTQYF TGTGCCAGCAGCGGGGCTAGCGGGGTTGGAGATACGCAGTATTTT
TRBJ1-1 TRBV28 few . CASRRGVSEAFF TGTGCCAGCAGAAGAGGGGTGTCTGAAGCTTTCTTT
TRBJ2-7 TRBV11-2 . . CASSLWGGRTYEQYF TGTGCCAGCAGCTTGTGGGGCGGGCGGACCTACGAGCAGTACTTC
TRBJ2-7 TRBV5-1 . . CASSLDGGELYEQYF TGCGCCAGCAGTTTGGACGGAGGAGAACTCTACGAGCAGTACTTC
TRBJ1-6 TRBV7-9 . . CTSSLRRGSGSYNSPLHF TGTACCAGCAGCTTACGCAGGGGAAGTGGATCCTATAATTCACCCCTCCACTTT
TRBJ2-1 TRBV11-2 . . CASSLGGWAEQFF TGTGCCAGCAGCTTAGGAGGGTGGGCTGAGCAGTTCTTC
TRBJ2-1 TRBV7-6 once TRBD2 CASSATGLADENEQFF TGTGCCAGCAGCGCTACGGGACTAGCGGATGAGAATGAGCAGTTCTTC
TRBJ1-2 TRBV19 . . CASSSYRYGYTF TGTGCCAGTAGTTCTTACCGCTATGGCTACACCTTC
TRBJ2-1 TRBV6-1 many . CASSPTGSNEQFF TGTGCCAGCAGTCCGACAGGATCGAATGAGCAGTTCTTC